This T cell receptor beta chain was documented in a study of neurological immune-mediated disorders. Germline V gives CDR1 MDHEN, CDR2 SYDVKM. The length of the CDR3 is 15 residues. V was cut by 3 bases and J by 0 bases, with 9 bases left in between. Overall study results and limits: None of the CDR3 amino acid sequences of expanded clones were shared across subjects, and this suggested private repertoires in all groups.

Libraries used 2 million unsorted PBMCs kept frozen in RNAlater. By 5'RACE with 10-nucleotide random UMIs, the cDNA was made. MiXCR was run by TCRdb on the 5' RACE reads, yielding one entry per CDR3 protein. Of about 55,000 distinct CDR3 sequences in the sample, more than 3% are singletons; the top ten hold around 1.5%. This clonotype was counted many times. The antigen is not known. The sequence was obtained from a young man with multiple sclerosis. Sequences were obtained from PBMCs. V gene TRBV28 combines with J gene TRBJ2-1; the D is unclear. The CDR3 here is CASSFPVSSYNEQFF. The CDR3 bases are TGTGCCAGCAGTTTCCCCGTGAGCTCCTACAATGAGCAGTTCTTC.